These T cell receptor beta chains were read from a single sample in a study of Graves' ophthalmopathy and Graves' hyperthyroidism. TCRdb reanalysed the multiplex PCR reads using MiXCR and keeps one entry per CDR3 protein. Among 740,000 or so distinct CDR3 sequences listed, approximately 40% were seen once. The material sequenced was peripheral blood. The receptor set was obtained from an adult man with Graves' ophthalmopathy. The conserved cysteine and the conserved F or W are not part of the CDR3 here.

j_gene | v_gene | CDR3aa
TRBJ1-4 | TRBV29-1 | SVDRGGSEKLF
TRBJ2-7 | TRBV7-9 | ASSLERVEQY
TRBJ1-2 | TRBV29-1 | SVAPRDNYGYT
TRBJ1-1 | TRBV11-2 | ASSQGTGGLTEAF
TRBJ2-7 | TRBV12-3/TRBV12-4 | ASSPPGLAGNEQY
TRBJ1-6 | TRBV5-8 | AGKTGNHFDSPLH
TRBJ2-7 | TRBV20-1 | SARGGTPPYEQY
TRBJ1-4 | TRBV5-1 | ASSLQDLGNEKLF
TRBJ2-7 | TRBV19 | ASTSSVNSYEQY
TRBJ1-6 | TRBV7-2 | ASSLAPIRHSNSPLH
TRBJ2-5 | TRBV2 | ASSAEGFGRETQY
TRBJ2-6 | TRBV7-3 | ASSLVGPPLVTSGANVLT
TRBJ2-5 | TRBV29-1 | SVGSGTQY
TRBJ1-3 | TRBV25-1 | ASSFNHGNSGNTIY
TRBJ1-1 | TRBV29-1 | SVGEVWNTEAF
TRBJ1-2 | TRBV20-1 | SARANYGYT
TRBJ1-1 | TRBV25-1 | ASSERGNGLNTEAF
TRBJ2-2 | TRBV5-1 | ASSYSRGTPGELF
TRBJ1-5 | TRBV25-1 | ASSYKLRDRGKQPQH
TRBJ1-1 | TRBV9 | ASGTRDTEAF
TRBJ1-1 | TRBV7-9 | ASSPDLGFGAF
TRBJ2-7 | TRBV25-1 | ASSSPGSGAYEQY
TRBJ2-7 | TRBV7-8 | ASSSHEGHSYEQY
TRBJ2-5 | TRBV4-3 | ASSQLGDGHETQY
TRBJ1-2 | TRBV7-2 | ASSLSPQEVT
TRBJ2-7 | TRBV10-3 | AISLDRTYEQY
TRBJ1-6 | TRBV6-5 | AAGRDSPLH
TRBJ2-7 | TRBV7-6 | ASSVGTGSHEQY
TRBJ1-5 | TRBV10-3 | ASSGSIDQPQH
TRBJ1-2 | TRBV29-1 | SRDSDSTNYGYT
TRBJ1-4 | TRBV10-3 | AISGTGRNEKLF
TRBJ2-6 | TRBV7-9 | ASSAPGRVSSGANVLT
TRBJ1-5 | TRBV7-9 | ASSSGTGGHFQPQH
TRBJ1-4 | TRBV20-1 | SARTGSGTLANEKLF
TRBJ1-2 | TRBV20-1 | SAREKSGSGYT
TRBJ1-2 | TRBV2 | ASRIGTDYGYT
TRBJ1-5 | TRBV15 | ATSRDLGASNQPQH
TRBJ1-1 | TRBV7-9 | ASSAGPTNTEAF
TRBJ2-7 | TRBV6-5 | ASSYSETGYEQY
TRBJ1-1 | TRBV19 | ASSVLTGMENTEAF
TRBJ1-5 | TRBV24-1 | ASGRGGSGNQPQH
TRBJ1-2 | TRBV2 | ASSTRTDANYGYT
TRBJ2-5 | TRBV29-1 | SQSRGLVEETQY
TRBJ2-6 | TRBV7-9 | ASPGTPVVEANVLT
TRBJ1-5 | TRBV20-1 | SARGRTGARQPQH
TRBJ2-7 | TRBV10-3 | ASNPGQGYEQY
TRBJ2-7 | TRBV24-1 | ATSDGARPEGEQY
TRBJ1-5 | TRBV7-9 | ASSPDPGRGSNQPQH
TRBJ1-3 | TRBV12-3/TRBV12-4 | ASRQGATGNTIY
TRBJ1-2 | TRBV7-9 | ASSPVGGDGYT
TRBJ2-7 | TRBV5-6 | ASSLRWLSPGIYEQY
TRBJ1-1 | TRBV7-6 | ASSLGEGMGTEAF
TRBJ1-1 | TRBV29-1 | SVASGGWNTEAF
TRBJ2-7 | TRBV25-1 | ASSPIPDLSYEQY